This TCR beta chain was recorded in a study of T cell clones after liver transplantation. The study's findings and limits: Low donor cell numbers restricted donor-reactive repertoire measurement in a couple of subjects.

In regard to this clone: Antigen: not known.

Only in-frame clones appear in the TCRdb table, and some are missing; sequencing was by immunoSEQ multiplex PCR. The sample has around 70,000 clones, 92% seen once. V gave up 7 bases and J gave up 4 bases, with 16 bases separating them. The CDR3 contains 15 residues. Germline-derived CDR1 and CDR2 are LNHDA and SQIVND (reference sequence). The TCR comes from a human patient who received a liver transplant. A share of the T cells may be of graft donor origin. The starting material was CD4+ T cells from blood, obtained about 26 months after liver transplant. V and J are TRBV19 and TRBJ1-4, with a possible D match to TRBD1 (5 bases). The CDR3 region has the DNA TGTGCCAGTACCCCGGGGGGGTTTATTAATGAAAAACTGTTTTTT. The encoded protein is CASTPGGFINEKLFF.